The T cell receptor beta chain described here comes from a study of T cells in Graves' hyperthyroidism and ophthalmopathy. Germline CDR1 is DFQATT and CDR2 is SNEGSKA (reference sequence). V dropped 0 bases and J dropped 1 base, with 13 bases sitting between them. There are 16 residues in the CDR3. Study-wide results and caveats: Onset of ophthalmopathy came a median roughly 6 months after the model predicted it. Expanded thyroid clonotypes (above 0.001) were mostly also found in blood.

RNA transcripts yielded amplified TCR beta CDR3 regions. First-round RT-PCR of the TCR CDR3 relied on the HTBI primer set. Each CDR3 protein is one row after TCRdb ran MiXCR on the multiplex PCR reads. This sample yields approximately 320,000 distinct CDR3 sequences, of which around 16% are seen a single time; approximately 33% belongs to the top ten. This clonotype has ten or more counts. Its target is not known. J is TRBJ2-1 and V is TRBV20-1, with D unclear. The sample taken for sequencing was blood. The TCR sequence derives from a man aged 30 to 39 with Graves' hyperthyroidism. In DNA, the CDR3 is TGCAGTGCTAGAGATCACGGCCCTAGATCCTACAATGAGCAGTTCTTC. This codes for CSARDHGPRSYNEQFF.